The TCR beta chain described here comes from a study of blood T cell repertoires in COVID-19 (dated by TCRdb to 2018 to 2021). With regard to the full study: Collaborator samples came from the United States, Italy and Spain and covered acute and convalescent phases of COVID-19. The material from the prospective study consisted of cDNA or gDNA derived from T cells, B-cell-depleted T cells, or PBMCs. Subjects who had been exposed to COVID-19, were actively infected with it, or had recovered from it provided the deeply sampled blood TCRbeta repertoires that made up the dataset. The repertoires were released in a freely available public database intended as a resource for research on the immune response to SARS-CoV-2. Samples were obtained from the ongoing ImmuneRACE study (first 160 participants) and from about 1,300 subjects provided by 6 global collaborators. The sample metadata nearly always contained a de-identified subject ID, COVID-19 status, age in years and sex. Where available, HLA class I and class II types were taken from metadata supplied by the sample provider and were not determined by assay-based typing.

Reading from cysteine to phenylalanine, the CDR3 counts 16 amino acids. Only the CDR3 portion is preserved as DNA: 48 bases, with reading frame beginning at the first base. In the germline V gene, CDR1 corresponds to SGHTA and CDR2 to FQGTGA. At the junction V is shortened by 1 base and J by 1 base, with 12 bases in between. The immunoSEQ Assay, a bias-controlled multiplex PCR, was used to amplify TCRbeta CDR3 regions from genomic DNA. Concerning the study's data processing: Within the assay, amplification of reference gene primers was used to estimate how many nucleated cells each sample contained. To quantify the absolute abundance of each unique TCRbeta CDR3 rearrangement, sequence reads were collapsed and filtered. For each sample, productive Simpson clonality was calculated by taking the square root of Simpson's diversity index across productive rearrangements. TCRdb carries this immuneACCESS record with in-frame sequences only. Its versions omit some clonotypes, under half of them owing to an unresolved V gene in the studies checked, with the rest unexplained. That table is the source of V, J and clone size, and D and trimming were worked out from the DNA. This sample has roughly 50,000 clones in its table, and 80% to 85% of those were observed once. The leading ten clones occupy less than 2% of the sample.

Whole blood was collected in K2EDTA tubes by collaborating institutions according to the institutions' own protocols. For TCRbeta analysis, collaborators shipped samples in one of three forms: frozen whole blood, isolated PBMCs, or DNA extracted from either of those sample types. Turning to this clone: No antigen is known for it. The sample holds no much larger clone one base away, and base qualities are not on file.

Study-level results and caveats: Clinical and demographic metadata were provided uncurated, with the amount varying by source and participant.

What was sequenced was peripheral blood. The V gene is TRBV7-3 and the J gene is TRBJ2-3, with a weak D call of TRBD2 (5 bases match). The origin of this receptor is a woman aged 60-75 years with acute or convalescent COVID-19. The CDR3 is CASSLNRGSGTDTQYF. The nucleotide sequence reads as follows: TGTGCCAGCAGCTTAAATCGGGGAAGTGGCACAGATACGCAGTATTTT.